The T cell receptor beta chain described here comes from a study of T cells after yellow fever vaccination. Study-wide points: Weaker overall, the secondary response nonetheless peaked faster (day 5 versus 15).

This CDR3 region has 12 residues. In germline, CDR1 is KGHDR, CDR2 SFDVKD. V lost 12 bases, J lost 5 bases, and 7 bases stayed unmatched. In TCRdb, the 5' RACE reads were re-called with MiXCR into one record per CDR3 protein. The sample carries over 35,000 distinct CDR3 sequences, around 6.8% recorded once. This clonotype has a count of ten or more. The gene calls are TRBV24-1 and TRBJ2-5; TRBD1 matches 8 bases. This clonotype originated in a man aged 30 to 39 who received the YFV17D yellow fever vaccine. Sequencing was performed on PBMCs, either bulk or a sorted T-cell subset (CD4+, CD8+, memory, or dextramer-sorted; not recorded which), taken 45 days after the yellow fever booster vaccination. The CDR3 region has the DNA TGTGCCGTACAGGGGGACCTGGAGACCCAGTACTTC. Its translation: CAVQGDLETQYF.